The clone carrying this T cell receptor beta chain was seen a handful of times. Those who participated ranged in age from roughly 18 to 89 years and resided in about two dozen US areas. Clinical history reported by participants formed the basis on which cohorts were assigned. This sample is drawn from a study of blood T cell repertoires in COVID-19. Looking at the study overall: Samples came from the United States, Italy and Spain, spanning acute and convalescent COVID-19.

The ends lost 1 base at V and 6 bases at J; junction bases unmatched: 14. CDR1 LNHNV and CDR2 YYDKDF come from the germline V gene (reference sequence). This CDR3 comprises 17 residues. TCRdb keeps only in-frame clones here, not all; method: immunoSEQ multiplex PCR. The repertoire holds 140,000 to 150,000 clones, with more than 75% as singletons. This sequence was found in a man in his sixties who had recovered from COVID-19. The material sequenced was PBMCs or T cells enriched from blood (not recorded which). The chain joins TRBV15 to TRBJ1-2; 7 bases line up with TRBD1. In DNA form, the CDR3 reads TGTGCCACCAGCAGAGCCCGAGGACAGGAAAGACTTCATGGCTACACCTTC. It yields the protein CATSRARGQERLHGYTF. Based on the CDR3 plus reference TRBV15 and TRBJ1-2, the full variable domain is DAMVIQNPRYQVTQFGKPVTLSCSQTLNHNVMYWYQQKSSQAPKLLFHYYDKDFNNEADTPDNFQSRRPNTSFCFLDIRSPGLGDTAMYLCATSRARGQERLHGYTFGSGTRLTVV.